The 21 T cell receptor beta chains reported below all come from one sample, sequenced in a study of blood T cells in healthy people across ages. A J-beta primer mix and a sample-barcoded 5' primer were used in a second PCR of roughly 7 to 12 cycles. Via MiXCR, TCRdb re-called the 5' RACE reads, giving one row per CDR3 protein. In the table there are roughly 680,000 distinct CDR3 sequences, roughly 21% of which are singletons. Sequenced sample: blood. Every receptor here comes from a man aged 70 or older in good health.

This clonotype was seen repeatedly, ten times or more. V is TRBV12-3 or TRBV12-4 and J is TRBJ2-5; D may correspond to TRBD1 or TRBD2 (7 bases each). Between the trimmed V and J ends, which lost 6 bases and 1 base, there was a span of 15 bases. The CDR3 is 15 residues long. The CDR3 DNA is TGTGCCAGCAGACGGGCAGGGGGGGGCCAAGAGACCCAGTACTTC. Its protein product is CASRRAGGGQETQYF.

V and J are TRBV7-6 and TRBJ2-7; D unclear. The CDR3 loop spans 15 amino acids. Germline V lookup: CDR1 SGHVS, CDR2 FNYEAQ. Trimming took 2 bases from V and 6 from J, leaving 17 bases between them. The CDR3 here is CASSLSVPYSPEQYF. The CDR3, as DNA: TGTGCCAGCAGCTTATCCGTCCCCTATTCCCCCGAGCAGTACTTC.

This clonotype was counted a few times. The chain joins TRBV6-2 or TRBV6-3 to TRBJ2-5, with D possibly matching TRBD1 (6 bases). CDR1 is MNHEY, CDR2 SVGEGT, per germline. Trimming stripped 2 bases from V and 1 base from J, with 11 bases between. CDR3 length equals 15 residues. In DNA form, the CDR3 reads TGTGCCAGCAGTTACGGCGGACAGCCCCAAGAGACCCAGTACTTC. Its translation: CASSYGGQPQETQYF.

The V gene is TRBV5-1, the J gene TRBJ2-5; 14 positions agree with TRBD2. The CDR3 is 13 residues long. Germline V lookup: CDR1 SGHRS, CDR2 YFSETQ. After removal of 4 bases from V and 12 bases from J, the junction contained 5 bases not matched to a gene. The CDR3 coding sequence is TGCGCCAGCAGCCCGGGACTAGCGGGAGACAAGTACTTC. Its translation is CASSPGLAGDKYF.

The gene calls are TRBV27 and TRBJ2-1, with 7 bases fitting TRBD1. Germline lookup yields CDR1 MNHEY and CDR2 SMNVEV (reference sequence). The V gene end was trimmed by 2 bases and the J gene end by 12 bases; junction bases not matched to a gene: 10. This CDR3 region has 14 residues. This CDR3 is CASSLGQEGNWQFF. The CDR3 coding sequence is TGTGCCAGCAGTTTAGGACAGGAAGGAAATTGGCAGTTCTTC.

V gene TRBV10-3 combines with J gene TRBJ1-1, with D possibly matching TRBD1 (6 bases). With 3 bases removed from V and 4 bases from J, the gap between germline ends came to 12 bases. The CDR3 loop spans 14 amino acids. Germline V gene lookup returns CDR1 ENHRY and CDR2 SYGVKD. CDR3 DNA: TGTGCCATCAGTGATATAACAGGGAGCACTGAAGCTTTCTTT. Its translation: CAISDITGSTEAFF.

The gene calls are TRBV12-3 or TRBV12-4 and TRBJ1-4; possible D gene TRBD1, 6 bases. The V and J ends lost 5 bases and 5 bases respectively, with 12 bases between them. This CDR3 contains 14 residues. Written as DNA, the CDR3 is TGTGCCAGCAGTATGGACAGATCCAATGAAAAACTGTTTTTT. This translates into CASSMDRSNEKLFF.

This clonotype turned up a few times. The rearrangement links TRBV2 to TRBJ1-4; 8 nucleotides match TRBD1. Trimming at V came to 0 bases and at J to 4 bases, leaving 1 base not matched to a gene. CDR1 is SNHLY and CDR2 is FYNNEI in the germline V gene. This CDR3 is built from 15 residues. CDR3: CASSEATGVNEKLFF. The CDR3 DNA reads TGTGCCAGCAGTGAAGCGACAGGGGTTAATGAAAAACTGTTTTTT.

This clonotype has a handful of counts. This chain connects TRBV4-3 to TRBJ2-5, with D perhaps assigned TRBD1 or TRBD2 (5 bases each). Germline V gene sequence: CDR1 LGHNA, CDR2 YSLEER. Trimming took 3 bases from V and 5 from J, leaving 16 bases between them. The CDR3 runs 15 residues. CDR3 region: CASSQNTGTGETQYF. The CDR3 DNA sequence: TGCGCCAGCAGCCAGAACACCGGGACGGGGGAGACCCAGTACTTC.

This clonotype was counted at least ten times. The chain carries TRBV29-1 and TRBJ1-2, with D perhaps matching TRBD1 (5 bases). This CDR3 is built from 14 residues. Germline assignment: CDR1 SQVTM and CDR2 ANQGSEA. V gave up 0 bases and J gave up 0 bases, with 8 bases separating them. The CDR3 region is CSVEEGETNYGYTF. The CDR3 bases are TGCAGCGTTGAAGAGGGGGAGACTAACTATGGCTACACCTTC.

The V and J genes are TRBV5-1 and TRBJ1-5, with TRBD1 as a possible D gene (6 bases). The CDR3 totals 14 residues. The V gene's germline CDR1 is SGHRS and CDR2 YFSETQ. V was pared by 4 bases and J by 7 bases, with 15 bases between. The CDR3 DNA follows: TGCGCCAGCAGCCCGGAGGGGGGTAGCCAGCCCCAGCATTTT. Residues: CASSPEGGSQPQHF.

The chain uses TRBV2 and TRBJ2-5; weak D call: TRBD1 (5 bases). CDR1 and CDR2 from the germline V gene are SNHLY and FYNNEI. The CDR3 extends over 13 amino acids. Trimming left V 6 bases short and J 2 bases short, with 10 bases between. CDR3 residues: CASRKGSQETQYF. The CDR3 bases are TGTGCCAGCAGGAAGGGGTCTCAAGAGACCCAGTACTTC.

This clonotype has more than one count but fewer than ten. The rearrangement uses TRBV12-3 or TRBV12-4 and TRBJ2-3; TRBD2 matches at 11 bases. Losses at the gene ends were 3 bases for V and 2 bases for J; bases not matched to a gene: 1. CDR3 length equals 15 residues. CDR3: CASSFSGRVTDTQYF. The CDR3 DNA is TGTGCCAGCAGTTTTAGCGGGAGGGTCACAGATACGCAGTATTTT.

This clonotype was counted at least ten times. The chain uses TRBV28 and TRBJ2-7; either TRBD1 or TRBD2 may supply D (5 bases each). Trimming stripped 5 bases from V and 0 bases from J, with 11 bases between. CDR1 is MDHEN and CDR2 is SYDVKM in the germline V gene. The CDR3 contains 14 residues. DNA for the CDR3: TGTGCCAGCAGTACTCGGGACCCCTCCTACGAGCAGTACTTC. It yields the protein CASSTRDPSYEQYF.

This clonotype has more than one count but fewer than ten. The chain links TRBV13 to TRBJ2-5, with 7 positions matching TRBD2. The end of the DNA fits TRBJ2-1 better, so the J call may be wrong. This CDR3 comprises 16 residues. Germline V gives CDR1 PRHDT, CDR2 FYEKMQ (reference sequence). The CDR3 nucleotides are TGTGCCAGCAGCTTAGCGGCGGGAGCAGGCTACAATGAGCAGTTCTTC. It yields the protein CASSLAAGAGYNEQFF.

This clonotype was detected a few times. J is TRBJ2-5 and V is TRBV12-3 or TRBV12-4, with a tentative D call TRBD1 (6 bases). Trimming pared 1 base from V and 0 bases from J, leaving 9 bases between. This CDR3 spans 15 amino acids. The CDR3 sequence is CASSLGTVYQETQYF. CDR3 in DNA: TGTGCCAGCAGTTTAGGGACAGTCTACCAAGAGACCCAGTACTTC.

This clonotype occurred a few times. The chain uses TRBV6-2 or TRBV6-3 and TRBJ1-1; 8 nucleotides line up with TRBD1. Trimming removed 2 bases from V and 2 bases from J; junction bases left unmatched: 7. Germline CDR1 reads MNHEY; CDR2 reads SVGEGT. The CDR3 sequence is 16 residues long. The DNA for the CDR3 is TGTGCCAGCAGTTACGGGACAGGCCGCCTTAACACTGAAGCTTTCTTT. Encoded protein: CASSYGTGRLNTEAFF.

This clonotype was observed a few times. This rearrangement joins TRBV5-6 to TRBJ2-5; 7 bases align to TRBD2. Near its end, the DNA agrees better with TRBJ2-1, so the J call may be wrong. This CDR3 comprises 14 residues. Germline values: CDR1 SGHDT, CDR2 YYEEEE. In nucleotides, the CDR3 is TGTGCCAGCAGAGGACTTAGCGGGTACAATGAGCAGTTCTTC. Translated, it gives CASRGLSGYNEQFF.

This clonotype was recorded a few times. The chain carries TRBV29-1 and TRBJ1-3; D remains unclear. CDR3 size: 14 residues. Germline-derived CDR1 and CDR2 are SQVTM and ANQGSEA. V lost 4 bases, J lost 0 bases, and 10 bases lay in between. CDR3 loop: CSVAGVTSGNTIYF. The DNA of the CDR3 is TGCAGCGTTGCCGGGGTCACCTCTGGAAACACCATATATTTT. Full variable domain (rest looked up from reference TRBV29-1 and TRBJ1-3): SAVISQKPSRDICQRGTSLTIQCQVDSQVTMMFWYRQQPGQSLTLIATANQGSEATYESGFVIDKFPISRPNLTFSTLTVSNMSPEDSSIYLCSVAGVTSGNTIYFGEGSWLTVV.

This clonotype was counted a few times. The chain recombines TRBV28 with TRBJ2-7; TRBD1 is a possible D gene (7 bases). Germline values: CDR1 MDHEN, CDR2 SYDVKM. The CDR3 totals 12 residues. Trimming cost V 9 bases and J 2 bases, with 11 bases left between them. The DNA of the CDR3 is TGTGCCAGTCGCGGGACAGCCTACGAGCAGTACTTC. Protein: CASRGTAYEQYF.

This clonotype appeared many times. This rearrangement joins TRBV20-1 to TRBJ2-5; D ambiguous. TRBJ2-1 explains the end of the DNA better; the J call may be wrong. The CDR3 is 12 amino acids. Germline loops: CDR1 DFQATT, CDR2 SNEGSKA (reference sequence). CDR3 residues: CSARGIYNEQFF. CDR3 sequence (DNA): TGCAGTGCTAGAGGGATTTACAATGAGCAGTTCTTC.